A single sample gave rise to the 9 T cell receptor beta chains below, sequenced in a study of T cells in Graves' hyperthyroidism and ophthalmopathy. TCR beta CDR3 regions were amplified from RNA transcripts. During a first-round RT-PCR of the TCR CDR3, the HTBI primer set was used. TCRdb re-derived calls from the multiplex PCR reads in MiXCR, one entry per CDR3 protein. The sample lists about 700,000 distinct CDR3 sequences, approximately 15% occurring once. What was sequenced was blood. These receptor sequences come from a woman in her late teens or twenties with Graves' hyperthyroidism.

The chain couples TRBV6-1 to TRBJ2-7, with a tentative D call TRBD1 (6 bases). Germline values: CDR1 MNHNS, CDR2 SASEGT. The V and J ends lost 3 bases and 7 bases respectively, with 13 bases between them. CDR3 size: 13 residues. Here the CDR3 DNA reads TGTGCCAGCAGTGATGGGGGCTTGGGGGAGCAGTACTTC. It yields the protein CASSDGGLGEQYF.

The J gene is TRBJ2-1, the V gene TRBV30, with 7 positions matching TRBD2. The CDR3 runs 15 residues. V gave up 0 bases and J gave up 3 bases; unmatched junction bases: 5. Looked up from germline, CDR1 is GTSNPN and CDR2 is SVGIG (reference sequence). CDR3 DNA: TGTGCCTGGAGTGTTTCTAGCGGCCTCTACAATGAGCAGTTCTTC. This encodes CAWSVSSGLYNEQFF.

Notes on this clonotype: This clone may be a read error of a much larger clone one base away. The chain is built from TRBV11-3 and TRBJ2-5; 7 nucleotides agree with TRBD2. The CDR3 has 15 amino acids. CDR1 is SGHNT, CDR2 YENEEA, per germline. The CDR3 nucleotides read TGTGCCAGCAGCTTAGCAGGCCCGGGGGGAGAGACCCGGTACTTC. Translation gives CASSLAGPGGETRYF.

The chain couples TRBV19 to TRBJ2-5; D gene ambiguous. Germline V gene lookup returns CDR1 LNHDA and CDR2 SQIVND (reference sequence). The length of the CDR3 is 14 residues. The V gene lost 5 bases and the J gene lost 5 bases, with 15 bases spanning the gap. In DNA form, the CDR3 reads TGTGCCAGTAGTCCTATAGGACCTCGGGAGACCCAGTACTTC. It codes for CASSPIGPRETQYF.

The V call is TRBV30, the J call TRBJ1-5; no firm D call. CDR3 length: 14 amino acids. The V end lost 4 bases, the J end lost 0 bases, and 10 bases lay between the germline ends. CDR1 GTSNPN and CDR2 SVGIG come from the germline V gene (reference sequence). CDR3 amino acids: CAWNPWSSNQPQHF. CDR3 sequence (DNA): TGTGCCTGGAATCCCTGGAGTAGCAATCAGCCCCAGCATTTT.

This clonotype was picked up many times. J is TRBJ2-1 and V is TRBV7-2; TRBD1 or TRBD2 may be the D gene (5 bases each). The CDR3 is 14 residues long. Trimming cost V 10 bases and J 4 bases, with 17 bases left between them. Germline V gene sequence: CDR1 SGHTA, CDR2 FQGNSA. CDR3 DNA: TGTGCCACCCTAACCGGGACGGGGTACAATGAGCAGTTCTTC. Translating gives CATLTGTGYNEQFF.

At least ten counts were recorded for this clonotype. V and J are TRBV27 and TRBJ2-7, with TRBD1 matching 10 bases. J lost 3 bases, V lost 1 base, and 9 bases had no gene match. Germline V lookup: CDR1 MNHEY, CDR2 SMNVEV (reference sequence). This CDR3 contains 17 residues. CDR3 DNA sequence: TGTGCCAGCAGTTTATTACGGGGACAGGGGAAAGTCTACGAGCAGTACTTC. The encoded protein is CASSLLRGQGKVYEQYF.

The V and J genes are TRBV28 and TRBJ2-5; the D gene is possibly TRBD1 (6 bases). V lost 6 bases and J lost 8, with 19 bases in between. Germline values: CDR1 MDHEN, CDR2 SYDVKM. There are 14 residues in the CDR3. Here the CDR3 reads CASSQDSWTVTQYF. The CDR3 bases are TGTGCCAGCAGCCAGGACTCCTGGACAGTTACCCAGTACTTC.

Only a few counts were recorded for this clonotype. V is TRBV19 and J is TRBJ2-3; 13 nucleotides line up with TRBD2. Trimming cost V 0 bases and J 2 bases; bases outside gene matches: 5. The CDR3 covers 18 residues. In germline, CDR1 is LNHDA, CDR2 SQIVND (reference sequence). CDR3 sequence (DNA): TGTGCCAGTAGTATAGATCAGGGACTAGCGGGGTTCACAGATACGCAGTATTTT. It yields the protein CASSIDQGLAGFTDTQYF. Combining the CDR3 with reference TRBV19 and TRBJ2-3 gives the whole variable domain DGGITQSPKYLFRKEGQNVTLSCEQNLNHDAMYWYRQDPGQGLRLIYYSQIVNDFQKGDIAEGYSVSREKKESFPLTVTSAQKNPTAFYLCASSIDQGLAGFTDTQYFGPGTRLTVL.